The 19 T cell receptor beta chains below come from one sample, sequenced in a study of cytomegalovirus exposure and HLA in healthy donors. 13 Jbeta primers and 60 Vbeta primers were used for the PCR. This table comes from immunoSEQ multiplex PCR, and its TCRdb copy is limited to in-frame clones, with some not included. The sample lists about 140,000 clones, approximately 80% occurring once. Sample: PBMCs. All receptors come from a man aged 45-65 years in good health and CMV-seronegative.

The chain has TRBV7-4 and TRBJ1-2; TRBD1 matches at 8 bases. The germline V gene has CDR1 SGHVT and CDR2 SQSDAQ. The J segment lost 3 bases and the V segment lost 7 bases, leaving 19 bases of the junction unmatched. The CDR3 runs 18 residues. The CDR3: CASITSSTGASRDYGYTF. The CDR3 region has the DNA TGTGCCAGCATCACTTCATCGACAGGGGCGAGTCGTGACTATGGCTACACCTTC. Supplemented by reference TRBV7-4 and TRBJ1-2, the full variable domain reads GAGVSQSPRYKVAKRGRDVALRCDSISGHVTLYWYRQTLGQGSEVLTYSQSDAQRDKSGRPSGRFSAERPERSVSTLKIQRTEQGDSAVYLCASITSSTGASRDYGYTFGSGTRLTVV.

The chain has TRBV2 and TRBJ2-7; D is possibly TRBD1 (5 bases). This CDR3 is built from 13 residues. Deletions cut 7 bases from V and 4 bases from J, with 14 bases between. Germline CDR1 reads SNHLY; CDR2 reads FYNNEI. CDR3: CASKLAGIYEQYF. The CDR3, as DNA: TGTGCCAGCAAACTGGCAGGGATTTACGAGCAGTACTTC.

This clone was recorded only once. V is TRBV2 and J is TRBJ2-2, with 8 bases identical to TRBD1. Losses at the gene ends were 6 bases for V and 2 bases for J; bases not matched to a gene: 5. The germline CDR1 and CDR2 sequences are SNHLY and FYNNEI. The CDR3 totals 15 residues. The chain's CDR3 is CASRAGQGNTGELFF. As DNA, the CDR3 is TGTGCCAGCAGGGCTGGACAGGGTAACACCGGGGAGCTGTTTTTT.

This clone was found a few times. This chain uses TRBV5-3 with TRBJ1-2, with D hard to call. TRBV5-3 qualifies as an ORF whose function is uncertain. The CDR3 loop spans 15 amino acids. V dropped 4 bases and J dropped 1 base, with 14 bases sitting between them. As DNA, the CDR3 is TGTGCCAGAAGCCGTTTGAGGAGCCATAACTATGGCTACACCTTC. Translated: CARSRLRSHNYGYTF.

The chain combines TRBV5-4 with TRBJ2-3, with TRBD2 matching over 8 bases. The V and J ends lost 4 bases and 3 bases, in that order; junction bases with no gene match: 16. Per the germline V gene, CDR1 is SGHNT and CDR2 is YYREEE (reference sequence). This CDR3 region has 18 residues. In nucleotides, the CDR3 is TGTGCCAGCAGCCCCTCCCTAGCGGGCGGAAGGGGTACAGATACGCAGTATTTT. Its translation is CASSPSLAGGRGTDTQYF.

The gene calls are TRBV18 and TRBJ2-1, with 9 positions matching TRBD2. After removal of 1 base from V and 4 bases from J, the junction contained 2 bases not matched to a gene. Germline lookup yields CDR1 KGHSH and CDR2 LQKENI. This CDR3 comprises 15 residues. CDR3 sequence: CASSPRTSGYNEQFF. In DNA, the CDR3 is TGTGCCAGCTCACCACGAACTAGCGGGTACAATGAGCAGTTCTTC.

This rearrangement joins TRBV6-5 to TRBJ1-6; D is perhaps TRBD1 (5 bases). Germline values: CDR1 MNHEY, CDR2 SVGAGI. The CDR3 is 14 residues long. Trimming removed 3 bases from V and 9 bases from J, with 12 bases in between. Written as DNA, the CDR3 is TGTGCCAGCAGTTATCGGCAGGGAAGTTCACCCCTCCACTTT. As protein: CASSYRQGSSPLHF.

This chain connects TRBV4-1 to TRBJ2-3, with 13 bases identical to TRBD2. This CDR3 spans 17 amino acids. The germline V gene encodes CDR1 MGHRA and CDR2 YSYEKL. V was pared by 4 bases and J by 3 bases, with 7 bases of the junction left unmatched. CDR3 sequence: CASSRTGTSGETDTQYF. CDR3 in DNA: TGCGCCAGCAGCCGGACCGGGACTAGCGGGGAAACAGATACGCAGTATTTT.

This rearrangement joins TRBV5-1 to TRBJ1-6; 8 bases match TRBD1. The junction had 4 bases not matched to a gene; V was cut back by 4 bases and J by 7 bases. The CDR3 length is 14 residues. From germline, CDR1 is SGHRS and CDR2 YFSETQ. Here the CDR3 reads CASSVGTGNSPLHF. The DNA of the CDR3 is TGCGCCAGCAGCGTCGGGACAGGCAATTCACCCCTCCACTTT.

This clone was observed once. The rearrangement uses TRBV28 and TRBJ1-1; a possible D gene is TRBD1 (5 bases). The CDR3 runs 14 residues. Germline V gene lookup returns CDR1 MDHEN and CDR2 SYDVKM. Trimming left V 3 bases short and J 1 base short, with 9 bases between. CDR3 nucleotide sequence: TGTGCCAGCAGTTTCATCGGGGGGAACACTGAAGCTTTCTTT. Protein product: CASSFIGGNTEAFF.

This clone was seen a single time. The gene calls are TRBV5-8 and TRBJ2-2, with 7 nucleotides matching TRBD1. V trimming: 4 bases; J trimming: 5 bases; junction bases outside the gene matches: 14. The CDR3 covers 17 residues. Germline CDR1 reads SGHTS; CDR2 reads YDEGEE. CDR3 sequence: CASSLPTSGQITGELFF. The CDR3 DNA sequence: TGTGCCAGCAGCCTCCCCACGTCGGGACAGATAACCGGGGAGCTGTTTTTT.

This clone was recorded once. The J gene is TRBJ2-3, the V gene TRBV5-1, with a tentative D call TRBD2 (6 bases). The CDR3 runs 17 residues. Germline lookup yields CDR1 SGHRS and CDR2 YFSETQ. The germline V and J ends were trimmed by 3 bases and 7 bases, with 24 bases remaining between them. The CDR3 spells CASSSTASGRIANTQYF. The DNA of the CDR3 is TGCGCCAGCAGCTCAACGGCATCAGGGAGGATTGCAAATACGCAGTATTTT.

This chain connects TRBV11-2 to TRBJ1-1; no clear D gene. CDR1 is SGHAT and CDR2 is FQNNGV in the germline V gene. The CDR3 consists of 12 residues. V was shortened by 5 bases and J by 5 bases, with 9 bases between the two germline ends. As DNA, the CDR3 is TGTGCCAGCAGCCCTACCGGGACTGAAGCTTTCTTT. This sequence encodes CASSPTGTEAFF.

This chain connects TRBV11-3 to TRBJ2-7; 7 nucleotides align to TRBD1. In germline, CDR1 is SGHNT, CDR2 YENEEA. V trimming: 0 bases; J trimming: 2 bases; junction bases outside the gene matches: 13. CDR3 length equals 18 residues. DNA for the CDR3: TGTGCCAGCAGCTTAGAAGGAATAGGACAGGTGGTGGCCTACGAGCAGTACTTC. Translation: CASSLEGIGQVVAYEQYF. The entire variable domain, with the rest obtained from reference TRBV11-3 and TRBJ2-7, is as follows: EAGVVQSPRYKIIEKKQPVAFWCNPISGHNTLYWYLQNLGQGPELLIRYENEEAVDDSQLPKDRFSAERLKGVDSTLKIQPAELGDSAVYLCASSLEGIGQVVAYEQYFGPGTRLTVT.

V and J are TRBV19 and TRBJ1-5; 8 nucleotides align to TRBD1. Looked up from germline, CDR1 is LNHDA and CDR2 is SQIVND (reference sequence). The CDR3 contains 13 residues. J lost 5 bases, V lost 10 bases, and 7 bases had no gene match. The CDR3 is CAISGTGDQPQHF. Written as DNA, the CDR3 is TGTGCCATCTCCGGGACAGGAGATCAGCCCCAGCATTTT.

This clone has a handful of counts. The CDR3 region is CASSTTGGATNNEQFF. Written as DNA, the CDR3 is TGTGCCAGCAGCACGACAGGGGGCGCGACCAACAATGAGCAGTTCTTC. This chain joins TRBV5-6 and TRBJ2-1; 10 bases line up with TRBD1. The CDR3 has 16 amino acids. CDR1 and CDR2 (germline): SGHDT, YYEEEE. Trimming at V came to 4 bases and at J to 5 bases, leaving 9 bases not matched to a gene.

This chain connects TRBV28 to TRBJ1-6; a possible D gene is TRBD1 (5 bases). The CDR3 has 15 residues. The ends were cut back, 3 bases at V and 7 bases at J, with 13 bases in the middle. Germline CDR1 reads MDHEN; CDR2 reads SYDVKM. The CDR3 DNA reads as TGTGCCAGCAGTTTCCAGGGAATCTCGAATTCACCCCTCCACTTT. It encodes CASSFQGISNSPLHF. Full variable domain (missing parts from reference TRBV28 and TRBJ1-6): DVKVTQSSRYLVKRTGEKVFLECVQDMDHENMFWYRQDPGLGLRLIYFSYDVKMKEKGDIPEGYSVSREKKERFSLILESASTNQTSMYLCASSFQGISNSPLHFGNGTRLTVT.

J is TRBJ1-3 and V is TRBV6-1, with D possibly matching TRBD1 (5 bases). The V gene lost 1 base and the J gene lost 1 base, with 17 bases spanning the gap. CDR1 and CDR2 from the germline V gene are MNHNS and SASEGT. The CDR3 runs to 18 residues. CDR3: CASSEGNRFSWSGNTIYF. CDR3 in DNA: TGTGCCAGCAGTGAAGGGAACAGGTTCTCTTGGTCTGGAAACACCATATATTTT.

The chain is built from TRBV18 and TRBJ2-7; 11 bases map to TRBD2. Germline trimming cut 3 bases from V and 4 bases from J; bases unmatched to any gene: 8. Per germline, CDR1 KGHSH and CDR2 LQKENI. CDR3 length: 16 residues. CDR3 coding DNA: TGTGCCAGCTCACCGCGACTAGCGGGGAGAAATTACGAGCAGTACTTC. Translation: CASSPRLAGRNYEQYF.